These 2 T cell receptor beta chains originate from one sample sequenced in a study of cytomegalovirus exposure and HLA in healthy donors. Libraries were prepared by immunoSEQ multiplex PCR; TCRdb keeps only in-frame clonotypes and omits some of them. The sample has 97,000 or so clones, less than 95% seen once. Sequenced sample: PBMCs. The source of these receptors is a woman between 18 and 29 years old in good health and CMV-seronegative.

The chain couples TRBV4-3 to TRBJ2-7; TRBD2 agrees at 8 bases. This CDR3 has 15 residues. The junction had 4 bases not matched to a gene; V was cut back by 1 base and J by 2 bases. Germline V CDR1 and CDR2: LGHNA, YSLEER. The CDR3: CASSQVAGGAYEQYF. The CDR3 region has the DNA TGCGCCAGCAGCCAAGTGGCGGGGGGCGCCTACGAGCAGTACTTC.

The gene calls are TRBV11-3 and TRBJ2-2; TRBD2 might be the D (6 bases). The germline V and J ends were trimmed by 5 bases and 6 bases, with 10 bases remaining between them. The CDR3 length is 13 residues. In germline, CDR1 is SGHNT, CDR2 YENEEA. This CDR3 is CASSPGLPGELFF. In nucleotides, the CDR3 is TGTGCCAGCAGCCCGGGACTCCCCGGGGAGCTGTTTTTT.